This T cell receptor beta chain was sequenced in a study of blood T cell repertoires in COVID-19. Across the study: Collection of acute and convalescent COVID-19 samples took place in the United States, Italy and Spain.

Here immunoSEQ multiplex PCR was the method, and the copy in TCRdb shows in-frame clones only, minus some. The sample contains around 50,000 clones, approximately 87% of which appear only once. The CDR3 contains 15 residues. V shed 6 bases and J 6 bases; nucleotides not matched to a gene: 7. This chain joins TRBV23-1 and TRBJ2-3, with TRBD2 matching 12 bases. TRBV23-1 is an ORF for which the function is uncertain. The clonotype was recovered from a woman in her sixties or seventies with COVID-19, enrolled during active disease. Material for sequencing was peripheral blood. CDR3 coding DNA: TGCGCCAGCAGCCGACTAGCGGGAGTCTGGGATACGCAGTATTTT. Residues: CASSRLAGVWDTQYF.